This TCR beta chain appears in the sequencing data of a study of blood T cell repertoires in COVID-19. The method was immunoSEQ multiplex PCR; TCRdb's version includes in-frame clones alone and lacks a portion of them. Altogether 240,000 or so clones are present, around 89% being singletons, with the ten largest covering approximately 9%. V lost 6 bases and J lost 1; bases outside the gene matches: 10. In germline, CDR1 is MDHEN, CDR2 SYDVKM. The CDR3 is made up of 17 amino acids. The sequence was collected from a man aged 40-55 years who had recovered from COVID-19. J is TRBJ1-3 and V is TRBV28; TRBD1 agrees at 9 bases. The source material was PBMCs or T cells enriched from blood (not recorded which). The CDR3 loop is CASRGAQGARSGNTIYF. CDR3 coding DNA: TGTGCCAGCAGGGGGGCACAGGGGGCGCGTTCTGGAAACACCATATATTTT.